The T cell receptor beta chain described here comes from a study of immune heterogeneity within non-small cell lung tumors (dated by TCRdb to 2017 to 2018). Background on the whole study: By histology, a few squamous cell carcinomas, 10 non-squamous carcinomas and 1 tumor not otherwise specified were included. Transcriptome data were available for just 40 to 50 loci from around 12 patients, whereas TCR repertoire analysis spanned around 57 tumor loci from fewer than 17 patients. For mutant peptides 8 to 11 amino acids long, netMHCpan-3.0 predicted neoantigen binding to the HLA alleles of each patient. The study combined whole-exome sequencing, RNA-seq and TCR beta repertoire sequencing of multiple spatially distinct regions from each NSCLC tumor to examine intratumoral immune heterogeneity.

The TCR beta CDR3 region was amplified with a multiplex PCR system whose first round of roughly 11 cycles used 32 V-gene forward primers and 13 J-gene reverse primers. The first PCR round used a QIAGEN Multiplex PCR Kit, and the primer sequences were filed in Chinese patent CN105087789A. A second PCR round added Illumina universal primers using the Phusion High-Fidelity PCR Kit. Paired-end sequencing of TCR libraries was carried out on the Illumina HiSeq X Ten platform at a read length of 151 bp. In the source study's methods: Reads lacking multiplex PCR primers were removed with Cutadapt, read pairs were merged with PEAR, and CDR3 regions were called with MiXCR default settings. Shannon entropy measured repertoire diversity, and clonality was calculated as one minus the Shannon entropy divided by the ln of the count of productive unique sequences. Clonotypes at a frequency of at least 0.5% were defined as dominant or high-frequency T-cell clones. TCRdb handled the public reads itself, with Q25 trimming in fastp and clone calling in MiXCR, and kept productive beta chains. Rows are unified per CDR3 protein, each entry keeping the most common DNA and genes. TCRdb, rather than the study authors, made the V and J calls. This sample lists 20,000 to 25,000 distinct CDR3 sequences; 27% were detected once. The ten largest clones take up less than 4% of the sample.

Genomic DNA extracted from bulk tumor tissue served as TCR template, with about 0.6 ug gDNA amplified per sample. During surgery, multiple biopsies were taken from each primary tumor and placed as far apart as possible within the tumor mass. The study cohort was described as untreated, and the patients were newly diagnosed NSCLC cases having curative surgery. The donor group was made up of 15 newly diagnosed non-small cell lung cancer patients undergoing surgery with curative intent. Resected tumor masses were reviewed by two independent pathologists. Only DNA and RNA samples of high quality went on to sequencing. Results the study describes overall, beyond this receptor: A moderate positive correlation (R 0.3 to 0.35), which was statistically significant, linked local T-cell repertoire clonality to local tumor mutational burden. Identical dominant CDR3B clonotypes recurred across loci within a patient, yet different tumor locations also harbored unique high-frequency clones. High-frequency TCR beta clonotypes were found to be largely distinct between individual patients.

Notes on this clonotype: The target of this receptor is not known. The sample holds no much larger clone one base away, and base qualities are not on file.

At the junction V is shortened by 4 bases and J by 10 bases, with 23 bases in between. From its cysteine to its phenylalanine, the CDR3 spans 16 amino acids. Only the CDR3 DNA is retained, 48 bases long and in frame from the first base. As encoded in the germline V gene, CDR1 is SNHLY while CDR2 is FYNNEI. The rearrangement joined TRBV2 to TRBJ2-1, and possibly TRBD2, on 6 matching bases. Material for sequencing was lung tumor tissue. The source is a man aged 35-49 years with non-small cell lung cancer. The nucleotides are TGTGCCAGCAGTGCTACTGGCGGGGCTACAAGTTCCGAGCAGTTCTTC. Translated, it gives CASSATGGATSSEQFF.